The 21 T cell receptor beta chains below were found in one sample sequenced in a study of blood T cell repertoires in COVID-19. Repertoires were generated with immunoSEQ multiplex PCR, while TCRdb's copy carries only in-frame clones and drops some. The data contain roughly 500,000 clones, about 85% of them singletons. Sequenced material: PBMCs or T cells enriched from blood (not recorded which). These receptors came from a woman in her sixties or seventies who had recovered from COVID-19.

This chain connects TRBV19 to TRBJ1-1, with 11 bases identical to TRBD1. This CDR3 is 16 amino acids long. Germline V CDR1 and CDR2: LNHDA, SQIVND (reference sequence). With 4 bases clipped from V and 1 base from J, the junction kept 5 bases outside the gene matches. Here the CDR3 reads CASSKDRGRGNTEAFF. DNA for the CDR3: TGTGCCAGTAGTAAGGACAGGGGGCGAGGGAACACTGAAGCTTTCTTT. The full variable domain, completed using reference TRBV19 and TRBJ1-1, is DGGITQSPKYLFRKEGQNVTLSCEQNLNHDAMYWYRQDPGQGLRLIYYSQIVNDFQKGDIAEGYSVSREKKESFPLTVTSAQKNPTAFYLCASSKDRGRGNTEAFFGQGTRLTVV.

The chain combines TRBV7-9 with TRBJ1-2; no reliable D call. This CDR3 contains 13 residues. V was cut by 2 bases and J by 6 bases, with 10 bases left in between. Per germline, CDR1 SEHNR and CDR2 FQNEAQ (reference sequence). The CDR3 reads CASSLWQVDGYTF. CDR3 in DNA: TGTGCCAGCAGCTTATGGCAGGTGGATGGCTACACCTTC.

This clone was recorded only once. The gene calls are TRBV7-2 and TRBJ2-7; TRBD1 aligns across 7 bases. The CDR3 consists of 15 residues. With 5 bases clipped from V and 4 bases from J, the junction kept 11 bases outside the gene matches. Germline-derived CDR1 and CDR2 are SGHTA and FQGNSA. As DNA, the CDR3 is TGTGCCAGCAGCCCCGGGGCAGGGGGAATTTACGAGCAGTACGTC. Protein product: CASSPGAGGIYEQYV.

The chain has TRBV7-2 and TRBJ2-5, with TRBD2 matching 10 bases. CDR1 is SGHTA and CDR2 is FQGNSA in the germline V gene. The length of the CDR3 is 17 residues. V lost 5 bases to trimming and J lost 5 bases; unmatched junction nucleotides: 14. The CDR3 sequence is CASSLNRGSGGFETQYF. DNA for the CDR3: TGTGCCAGCAGCCTAAACAGGGGTAGCGGGGGGTTTGAGACCCAGTACTTC.

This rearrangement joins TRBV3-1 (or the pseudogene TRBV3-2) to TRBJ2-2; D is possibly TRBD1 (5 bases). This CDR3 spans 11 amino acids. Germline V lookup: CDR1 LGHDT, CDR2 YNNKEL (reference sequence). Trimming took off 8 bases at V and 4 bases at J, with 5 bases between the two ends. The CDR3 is CASQGTGELFF. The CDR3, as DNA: TGTGCCAGCCAGGGCACCGGGGAGCTGTTTTTT.

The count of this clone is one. The CDR3 region has the DNA TGTGCCAGCACGACAGGGGGCGCGACACCCCTCCACTTT. Its protein product is CASTTGGATPLHF. This chain connects TRBV7-8 to TRBJ1-6, with TRBD1 identical over 10 bases. Germline lookup yields CDR1 SGHVS and CDR2 FQNEAQ. V lost 7 bases and J lost 11; bases outside the gene matches: 5. CDR3 size: 13 residues.

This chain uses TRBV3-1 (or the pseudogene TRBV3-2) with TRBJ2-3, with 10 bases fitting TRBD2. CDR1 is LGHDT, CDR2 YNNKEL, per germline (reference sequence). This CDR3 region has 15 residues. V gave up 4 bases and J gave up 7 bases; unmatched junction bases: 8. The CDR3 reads CASSLPSGGLHTQYF. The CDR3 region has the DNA TGTGCCAGCAGCCTGCCTAGCGGGGGCCTCCATACGCAGTATTTT.

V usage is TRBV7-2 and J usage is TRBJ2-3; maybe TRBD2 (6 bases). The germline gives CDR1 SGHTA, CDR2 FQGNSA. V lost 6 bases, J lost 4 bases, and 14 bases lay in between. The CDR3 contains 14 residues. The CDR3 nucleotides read TGTGCCAGCAGTGCGGGACTTTTTGCAGATACGCAGTATTTT. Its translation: CASSAGLFADTQYF.

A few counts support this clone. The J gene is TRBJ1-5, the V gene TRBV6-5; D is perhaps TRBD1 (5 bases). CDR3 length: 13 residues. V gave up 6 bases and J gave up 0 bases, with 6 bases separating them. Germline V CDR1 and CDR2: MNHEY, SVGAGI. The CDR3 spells CASSRDSNQPQHF. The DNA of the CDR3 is TGTGCCAGCAGCAGGGATAGCAATCAGCCCCAGCATTTT.

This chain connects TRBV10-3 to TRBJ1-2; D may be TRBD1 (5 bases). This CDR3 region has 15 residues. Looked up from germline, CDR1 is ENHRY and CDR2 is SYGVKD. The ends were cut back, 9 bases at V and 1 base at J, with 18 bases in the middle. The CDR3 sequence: CAITQTAASNYGYTF. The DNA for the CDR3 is TGTGCCATAACTCAGACAGCTGCGAGTAACTATGGCTACACCTTC.

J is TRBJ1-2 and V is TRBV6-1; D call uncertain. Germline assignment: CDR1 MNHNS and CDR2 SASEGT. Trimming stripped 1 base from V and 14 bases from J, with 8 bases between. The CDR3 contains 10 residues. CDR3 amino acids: CASSEVGWTF. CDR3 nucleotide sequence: TGTGCCAGCAGTGAAGTCGGGTGGACCTTC.

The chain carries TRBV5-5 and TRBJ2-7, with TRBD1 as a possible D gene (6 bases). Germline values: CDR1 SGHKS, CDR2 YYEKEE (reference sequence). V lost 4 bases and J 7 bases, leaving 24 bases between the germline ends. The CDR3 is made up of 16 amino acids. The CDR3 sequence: CASSPFPRGLLGEQYF. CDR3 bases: TGTGCCAGCAGCCCCTTCCCCAGGGGATTGTTGGGAGAGCAGTACTTC.

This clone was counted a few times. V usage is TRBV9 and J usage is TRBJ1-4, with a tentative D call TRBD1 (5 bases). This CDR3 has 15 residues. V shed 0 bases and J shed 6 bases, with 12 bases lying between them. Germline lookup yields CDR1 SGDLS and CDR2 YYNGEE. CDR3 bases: TGTGCCAGCAGCGTAGGAAATTGGGGGGATGAAAAACTGTTTTTT. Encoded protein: CASSVGNWGDEKLFF.

CDR3 loop: CAIRENGGLGEQYF. CDR3 bases: TGTGCCATCAGGGAAAACGGGGGACTGGGCGAGCAGTACTTC. The V call is TRBV10-3, the J call TRBJ2-7, with a weak D call TRBD2 (6 bases). Germline V gives CDR1 ENHRY, CDR2 SYGVKD. This CDR3 has 14 residues. V lost 6 bases and J lost 6, with 18 bases in between.

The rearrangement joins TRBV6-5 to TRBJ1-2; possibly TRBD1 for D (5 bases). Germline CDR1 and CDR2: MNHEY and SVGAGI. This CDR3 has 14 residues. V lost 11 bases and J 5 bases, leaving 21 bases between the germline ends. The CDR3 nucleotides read TGTGCCGCCGGACAAGCGGGCTTGTTATATGGCTACACCTTC. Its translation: CAAGQAGLLYGYTF.

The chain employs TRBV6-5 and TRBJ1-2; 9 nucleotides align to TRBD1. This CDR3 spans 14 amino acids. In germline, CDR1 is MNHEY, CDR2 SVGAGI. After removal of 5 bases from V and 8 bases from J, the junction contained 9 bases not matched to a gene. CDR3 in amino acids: CASSIIGTGKGYTF. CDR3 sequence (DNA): TGTGCCAGCAGTATTATTGGGACAGGGAAAGGCTACACCTTC.

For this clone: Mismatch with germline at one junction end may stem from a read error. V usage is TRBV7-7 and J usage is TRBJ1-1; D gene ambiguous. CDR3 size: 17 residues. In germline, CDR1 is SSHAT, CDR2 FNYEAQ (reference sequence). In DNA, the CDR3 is TGTGCTAGCAGCTTAGACTCGAGAATTCGCTGGAACACTGAAGCTTTCTTT. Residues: CASSLDSRIRWNTEAFF.

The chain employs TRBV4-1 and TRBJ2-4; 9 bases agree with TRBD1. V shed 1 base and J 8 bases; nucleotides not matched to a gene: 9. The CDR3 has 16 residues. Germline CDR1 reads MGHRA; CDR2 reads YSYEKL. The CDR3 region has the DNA TGCGCCAGCAGCCAAGTCCCCGGGACAGGGATTGACATTCAGTACTTC. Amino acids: CASSQVPGTGIDIQYF.

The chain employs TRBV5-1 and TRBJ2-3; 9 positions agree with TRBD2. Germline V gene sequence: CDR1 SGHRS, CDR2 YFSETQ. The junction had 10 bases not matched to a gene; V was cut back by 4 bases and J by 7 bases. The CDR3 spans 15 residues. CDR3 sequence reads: CASSRMGGGVNTQYF. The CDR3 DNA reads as TGCGCCAGCAGCCGCATGGGCGGGGGGGTTAATACGCAGTATTTT.

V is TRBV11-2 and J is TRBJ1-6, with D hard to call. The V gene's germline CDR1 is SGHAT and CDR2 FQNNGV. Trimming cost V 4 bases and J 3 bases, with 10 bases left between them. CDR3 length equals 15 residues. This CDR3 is CASSSSDIYNSPLHF. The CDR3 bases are TGTGCCAGCAGCTCATCAGATATCTATAATTCACCCCTCCACTTT.

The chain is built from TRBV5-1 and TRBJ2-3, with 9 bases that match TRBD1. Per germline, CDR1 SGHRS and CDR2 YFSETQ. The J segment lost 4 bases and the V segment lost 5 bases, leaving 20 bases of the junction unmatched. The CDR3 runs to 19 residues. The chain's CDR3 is CASRGKPKGGQGFADTQYF. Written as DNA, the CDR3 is TGCGCCAGCAGGGGAAAACCGAAAGGGGGACAGGGCTTTGCAGATACGCAGTATTTT. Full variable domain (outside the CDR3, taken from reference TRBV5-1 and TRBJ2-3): KAGVTQTPRYLIKTRGQQVTLSCSPISGHRSVSWYQQTPGQGLQFLFEYFSETQRNKGNFPGRFSGRQFSNSRSEMNVSTLELGDSALYLCASRGKPKGGQGFADTQYFGPGTRLTVL.